The entry that follows covers one TCR beta chain sequence. The data were taken from a study of blood T cell repertoires in COVID-19. V dropped 3 bases and J dropped 3; count of bases not matched to a gene: 7. Germline values: CDR1 KGHSH, CDR2 LQKENI. The CDR3 has 15 residues. The table came from immunoSEQ multiplex PCR; TCRdb's copy has only in-frame clones and leaves some out. The table has about 210,000 clones, around 90% seen once. The sample was PBMCs or T cells enriched from blood (not recorded which). This clonotype was sampled from a man between 25 and 39 years old in a cohort exposed to, infected with or recovered from COVID-19 (not recorded which). The chain links TRBV18 to TRBJ1-1; TRBD1 agrees at 7 bases. CDR3 residues: CASSPGGGSYTEAFF. In nucleotides, the CDR3 is TGTGCCAGCTCACCTGGAGGGGGCTCGTACACTGAAGCTTTCTTT.